This T cell receptor (beta chain) came from a study of CD8 T cells in ankylosing spondylitis listed by TCRdb under 2017. Context from the whole study: To find TCR variants linked to disease, the study profiled T cell receptor beta repertoires in ankylosing spondylitis patients and healthy donors. The full study cohort was made up of approximately 24 ankylosing spondylitis patients and 108 healthy donors. Samples of peripheral blood were taken, and for ankylosing spondylitis patients, synovial fluid was collected as well.

Sequencer: Illumina HiSeq 2500. TCR beta libraries were prepared by quantitative 5'-RACE with molecular barcodes. The published analysis was carried out like this. A new computational method, built on a probabilistic model of VDJ rearrangement, was used to identify disease-linked TCR variants. TCRdb reprocessing: public reads trimmed at Q25 with fastp, clones called with MiXCR, in-frame beta chains kept. Each record represents a unique CDR3 protein, reported with the most common genes and DNA among its rows. V and J calls and clone size were set by TCRdb, not the authors. This sample holds 30,000 to 45,000 distinct CDR3 sequences; 13% were observed only once. About 30% of the sample is held by the ten biggest clonotypes. In this sample, this clonotype turned up many times. Its antigen remains undetermined. Per-base quality was not reported, and no clone a single base away is much larger than it. General conclusions and limits of the study: According to the report, matched synovial fluid samples from ankylosing spondylitis patients were significantly enriched for the disease-linked clones. The disease-linked clones showed a CD8+ phenotype and occurred at relatively low frequencies in peripheral blood. Some of the motif variants had been reported before in the synovial fluid and blood of reactive arthritis patients, a finding that suggests common disease-initiation mechanisms. Blood from ankylosing spondylitis patients appeared to be characterized by a TCR beta motif composed of under ten highly homologous amino acid variants.

Looking up the germline V gene (reference sequence) yields CDR1 SEHNR and CDR2 FQNEAQ. Trimming takes 5 bases from V and 10 bases from J, and the germline ends sit 12 bases apart. The CDR3 spans 12 residues, from the cysteine through the phenylalanine. Only the CDR3 DNA stays, 36 bases, in frame from base 1. For each ankylosing spondylitis patient, the synovial fluid sample was matched to a blood sample from that same patient. The source of this sequence is a male donor with ankylosing spondylitis. The sequenced sample consisted of synovial fluid, either unsorted or a sorted T cell fraction (not recorded which). The chain is made from TRBV7-9 and TRBJ2-1, with a weak D call of TRBD2 (5 bases match). The DNA reads as follows: TGTGCCAGCAGCCCCGGACTGCAAGAGCAGTTCTTC. This sequence encodes CASSPGLQEQFF.